This TCR beta chain came from a study of spatial heterogeneity in lung cancer. Points from the study as a whole: Mutation counts in tumors were tracked by counts of expanded intratumoral alpha and beta TCRs.

Per the germline V gene, CDR1 is MDHEN and CDR2 is SYDVKM. The CDR3 covers 17 residues. Trimming left V 7 bases short and J 3 bases short, with 22 bases between. From the 5' RACE reads, TCRdb called clonotypes with MiXCR, one entry per CDR3 protein. The data contain some 2,400 distinct CDR3 sequences, 8% of them singletons. This clonotype was observed at least ten times. Its antigen remains unidentified. Described time point: sample taken at primary tumor resection. Unsorted tumor, nontumor lung tissue or cryopreserved PBMC supplied the whole RNA. This sample comprised lung tumor tissue, obtained at surgery. This TCR came from a male donor with early-stage non-small cell lung cancer. J is TRBJ2-4 and V is TRBV28; D is ambiguous. CDR3 coding DNA: TGTGCCAGCACTCCTATCCGGGCCTCGTATGGCAAAAACATTCAGTACTTC. It yields the protein CASTPIRASYGKNIQYF.